This T cell receptor (beta chain) derives from a study of cytomegalovirus exposure and HLA in healthy donors. Points from the study as a whole: In vitro work confirmed that a few CMV-associated chains recognize CMV antigens.

Points on this clone: Its specificity is unknown.

Trimming took 5 bases from V and 5 from J; bases not matched to a gene: 3. The CDR3 has 14 residues. Germline assignment: CDR1 SGHAT and CDR2 FQNNGV. Researchers ran the PCR with 60 Vbeta and 13 Jbeta primers. Clones were read by immunoSEQ multiplex PCR, and TCRdb kept only the in-frame ones, dropping some. The sample lists 100,000 to 150,000 clones; over 65% were seen once. Input material: PBMCs. The chain employs TRBV11-2 and TRBJ1-5, with 10 bases identical to TRBD1. The TCR sequence derives from a man aged 25-40 years in good health and CMV-seropositive. The DNA for the CDR3 is TGTGCCAGCAGCCAGGACAGGGGGGATCAGCCCCAGCATTTT. Protein sequence: CASSQDRGDQPQHF.